One TCR beta chain is described in this entry. This CDR3 spans 22 amino acids. CDR1 and CDR2 from the germline V gene are LGHNA and YNFKEQ. J lost 1 base, V lost 1 base, and 18 bases had no gene match. Data came from immunoSEQ multiplex PCR; TCRdb stores just in-frame clones and leaves some out. The sample has over 200,000 clones; about nine tenths are singletons. The data were taken from a study of blood T cell repertoires in COVID-19. Input material: peripheral blood. V gene TRBV4-2 combines with J gene TRBJ2-1; 11 bases map to TRBD2. This TCR was sampled from a woman aged 60-70 years with acute or convalescent COVID-19. CDR3 DNA sequence: TGTGCCAGCAGCCAAGTTAGGCTAGCGGGAGGAGGTGGCCCGTTTTCCTACAATGAGCAGTTCTTC. Its protein is CASSQVRLAGGGGPFSYNEQFF.